This TCR beta chain was observed in a study of T cell repertoires in cytomegalovirus infection. Study in general: CMV infection plus the matching HLA type was flagged by public TCR beta signatures.

This clonotype appeared a few times. Its matching antigen is unknown. The length of the CDR3 is 13 residues. The germline gives CDR1 SQVTM, CDR2 ANQGSEA. The V end was cut by 6 bases, the J end by 0 bases, with 9 bases between. The study's findings and limits: HLA-C-restricted, CMV-specific TCR beta clonotypes were dominant ex vivo.

In TCRdb, the reads were re-called with MiXCR into one record per CDR3 protein. The sample gives just under 500,000 distinct CDR3 sequences, 30% to 40% of which show up once; roughly 17% is in the top ten. Sequenced material: cultured PBMCs, taken from culture after CMV antigen stimulation. The TCR originated in a human donor in good health (CMV status not recorded). Some clones in this sample may be carry-over from other donors' samples. The chain carries TRBV29-1 and TRBJ2-1, with D perhaps matching TRBD2 (5 bases). CDR3 nucleotide sequence: TGCAGCGTGGACTGGAGCTCCTACAATGAGCAGTTCTTC. Protein: CSVDWSSYNEQFF.